These 17 T cell receptor beta chains were sequenced from one sample in a study of cytomegalovirus exposure and HLA in healthy donors. The PCR made use of 60 Vbeta and 13 Jbeta primers. Clones were sequenced by immunoSEQ multiplex PCR, and TCRdb holds only the in-frame ones, with some missing. The table records more than 110,000 clones, roughly four fifths of them present only once. Sample: PBMCs. Source of these receptors: a man aged 35 to 55 in good health and CMV-seropositive.

This sequence joins TRBV10-3 and TRBJ1-1; a possible D gene is TRBD1 (6 bases). Trimming cost V 6 bases and J 6 bases, with 14 bases left between them. This CDR3 has 13 amino acids. Germline V gene lookup returns CDR1 ENHRY and CDR2 SYGVKD. The CDR3 bases are TGTGCCATCAGACAGGGATTTAGGGCTGAAGCTTTCTTT. This translates into CAIRQGFRAEAFF.

This clone came up once. This chain joins TRBV6-6 and TRBJ1-2; TRBD1 agrees at 7 bases. V lost 2 bases to trimming and J lost 4 bases; unmatched junction nucleotides: 7. This CDR3 has 15 residues. CDR1 is MNHNY, CDR2 SVGAGI, per germline (reference sequence). As DNA, the CDR3 is TGTGCCAGCAGTTACGGGCTAGACAGGGCCTATGGCTACACCTTC. Residues: CASSYGLDRAYGYTF.

The rearrangement joins TRBV27 to TRBJ1-1, with 9 nucleotides matching TRBD1. The CDR3 spans 15 residues. Germline lookup yields CDR1 MNHEY and CDR2 SMNVEV (reference sequence). With V trimmed by 3 bases and J by 6 bases, 8 bases remained unmatched. As DNA, the CDR3 is TGTGCCAGCAGTTTTCGAGACAGGGGGGTACCTGAAGCTTTCTTT. Its translation: CASSFRDRGVPEAFF.

The chain employs TRBV30 and TRBJ1-2; the D is unclear. Germline V lookup: CDR1 GTSNPN, CDR2 SVGIG (reference sequence). V dropped 4 bases and J dropped 5 bases, with 17 bases sitting between them. The length of the CDR3 is 14 residues. CDR3 coding DNA: TGTGCCTGGAACGGTGGAGGAAGCCGTTATGGCTACACCTTC. Its protein is CAWNGGGSRYGYTF.

The rearrangement uses TRBV5-1 and TRBJ2-7; TRBD2 matches 10 bases. V dropped 0 bases and J dropped 4; count of bases not matched to a gene: 7. The CDR3 has 16 residues. Germline values: CDR1 SGHRS, CDR2 YFSETQ. The CDR3 protein is CASSLAELAGNYEQYF. In DNA form, the CDR3 reads TGCGCCAGCAGCTTGGCCGAACTAGCGGGAAATTACGAGCAGTACTTC. Based on the CDR3 plus reference TRBV5-1 and TRBJ2-7, the full variable domain is KAGVTQTPRYLIKTRGQQVTLSCSPISGHRSVSWYQQTPGQGLQFLFEYFSETQRNKGNFPGRFSGRQFSNSRSEMNVSTLELGDSALYLCASSLAELAGNYEQYFGPGTRLTVT.

The genes are TRBV27 and TRBJ2-7; 7 nucleotides align to TRBD1. V lost 5 bases and J lost 0; bases outside the gene matches: 13. The CDR3 contains 17 residues. The germline V gene has CDR1 MNHEY and CDR2 SMNVEV (reference sequence). CDR3 region: CASSTTYRGPSSYEQYF. The CDR3 coding sequence is TGTGCCAGCAGTACAACATACAGGGGTCCCAGCTCCTACGAGCAGTACTTC.

This rearrangement joins TRBV5-1 to TRBJ2-7; D remains unclear. Between the trimmed V and J ends, which lost 3 bases and 2 bases, there was a span of 9 bases. This CDR3 spans 13 amino acids. Per the germline V gene, CDR1 is SGHRS and CDR2 is YFSETQ. In nucleotides, the CDR3 is TGCGCCAGCAGCTCTGACATAGCCTACGAGCAGTACTTC. Residues: CASSSDIAYEQYF.

CDR3: CASSGDRGLTDTQYF. The CDR3 DNA reads TGTGCCAGCTCAGGGGACAGGGGGCTCACAGATACGCAGTATTTT. The chain is built from TRBV18 and TRBJ2-3, with 12 nucleotides matching TRBD1. The CDR3 has 15 amino acids. With V trimmed by 5 bases and J by 2 bases, 2 bases remained unmatched. The germline V gene encodes CDR1 KGHSH and CDR2 LQKENI.

This clone was seen a handful of times. The J gene is TRBJ2-3, the V gene TRBV7-2; TRBD2 is a possible D gene (5 bases). Trimming shortened V by 7 bases and J by 2 bases, and 19 bases separated the two germline ends. CDR1 is SGHTA, CDR2 FQGNSA, per germline. The CDR3 spans 16 residues. CDR3 loop: CASKDRRGLPTDTQYF. Written as DNA, the CDR3 is TGTGCCAGCAAAGACCGCCGCGGGCTGCCCACAGATACGCAGTATTTT.

The chain carries TRBV5-6 and TRBJ1-2; D gene unclear. The V gene's germline CDR1 is SGHDT and CDR2 YYEEEE. V was pared by 1 base and J by 0 bases, with 13 bases between. This CDR3 comprises 16 residues. The CDR3 DNA reads as TGTGCCAGCAGCTTGAGGATAGAGACTTCTAACTATGGCTACACCTTC. Protein: CASSLRIETSNYGYTF. The full variable domain, completed using reference TRBV5-6 and TRBJ1-2, is DAGVTQSPTHLIKTRGQQVTLRCSPKSGHDTVSWYQQALGQGPQFIFQYYEEEERQRGNFPDRFSGHQFPNYSSELNVNALLLGDSALYLCASSLRIETSNYGYTFGSGTRLTVV.

This chain joins TRBV19 and TRBJ2-7; 8 bases align to TRBD1. The CDR3 loop spans 14 amino acids. V lost 5 bases to trimming and J lost 3 bases; unmatched junction nucleotides: 6. CDR1 and CDR2 (germline): LNHDA, SQIVND (reference sequence). CDR3 DNA: TGTGCCAGTAGTTCCGGGACAGGAGACTACGAGCAGTACTTC. Protein product: CASSSGTGDYEQYF.

The V call is TRBV5-1, the J call TRBJ2-1; the match to TRBD2 covers 8 bases. Germline V CDR1 and CDR2: SGHRS, YFSETQ. The CDR3 covers 16 residues. The J segment lost 4 bases and the V segment lost 4 bases, leaving 10 bases of the junction unmatched. The CDR3 loop is CASSHQSGGDYNEQFF. DNA for the CDR3: TGCGCCAGCAGCCACCAGAGCGGGGGAGATTACAATGAGCAGTTCTTC.

The rearrangement joins TRBV9 to TRBJ1-3, with TRBD1 matching over 8 bases. Germline CDR1 and CDR2: SGDLS and YYNGEE. This CDR3 contains 15 residues. The V segment lost 2 bases and the J segment 7 bases; nucleotides outside the gene matches: 8. DNA for the CDR3: TGTGCCAGCAGCGTTTCCCTGACAGGGGTGAACACCATATATTTT. Its translation is CASSVSLTGVNTIYF.

This chain uses TRBV4-1 with TRBJ1-3; maybe TRBD1 (5 bases). The germline V gene encodes CDR1 MGHRA and CDR2 YSYEKL. CDR3 length: 18 amino acids. Trimming cost V 0 bases and J 4 bases, with 19 bases left between them. Written as DNA, the CDR3 is TGCGCCAGCAGCCAAGATCAGTGGAGGGGAGTCAAAGGAAACACCATATATTTT. Translated, it gives CASSQDQWRGVKGNTIYF.

The rearrangement joins TRBV9 to TRBJ1-1, with D possibly TRBD1 on 6 matching bases. The CDR3 covers 14 residues. Trimming shortened V by 4 bases and J by 4 bases, and 14 bases separated the two germline ends. Germline CDR1 and CDR2: SGDLS and YYNGEE. Written as DNA, the CDR3 is TGTGCCAGCAGCACGAGGGGGTTGAGCACTGAAGCTTTCTTT. This codes for CASSTRGLSTEAFF.

This clone was detected a few times. This chain connects TRBV6-5 to TRBJ1-2; D is unresolved. The CDR3 extends over 10 amino acids. V shed 4 bases and J shed 8 bases, with 5 bases lying between them. CDR1 is MNHEY, CDR2 SVGAGI, per germline. The DNA for the CDR3 is TGTGCCAGCAGTTTTCGGGGCTACACCTTC. Amino acid sequence: CASSFRGYTF.

This clone was seen only once. The V and J genes are TRBV4-1 and TRBJ2-1; tentatively, D is TRBD2 (6 bases). This CDR3 has 15 amino acids. CDR1 is MGHRA and CDR2 is YSYEKL in the germline V gene. V shed 4 bases and J shed 8 bases, with 18 bases lying between them. The chain's CDR3 is CASSPTRTWFDEQFF. The CDR3 region has the DNA TGCGCCAGCAGCCCGACTAGGACTTGGTTTGATGAGCAGTTCTTC.